The subject of this entry is one TCR beta chain. What it recognizes is unknown. This record comes from a study of PD-L1 blockade in urothelial cancer. Study at large: Beginning around 2014, patients received atezolizumab, given as 1,200 mg intravenously every 3 weeks. The median number of T cells present in blood samples was 130,000 to 150,000. Findings and limits, study-wide: Expansion of tumor-associated blood clones at 3 weeks was greater in durable-benefit patients.

Sample time point: peripheral blood 6 weeks after treatment start. Locally advanced or metastatic urothelial carcinoma affected all patients. Sequencing used immunoSEQ multiplex PCR; TCRdb keeps in-frame clones, though not all of them. The table has around 62,000 clones, roughly 86% seen once. Germline V lookup: CDR1 LGHNA, CDR2 YSLEER. The CDR3 has 16 amino acids. Germline trimming cut 0 bases from V and 4 bases from J; bases unmatched to any gene: 4. V is TRBV4-3 and J is TRBJ2-1, with 9 bases aligning to TRBD2. The starting material was PBMCs, obtained around atezolizumab (anti-PD-L1) treatment. This TCR came from a man in his 60s with urothelial cancer. Written as DNA, the CDR3 is TGCGCCAGCAGCCAAGATCTGCTAGCGGGGTACAATGAGCAGTTCTTC. It specifies CASSQDLLAGYNEQFF.